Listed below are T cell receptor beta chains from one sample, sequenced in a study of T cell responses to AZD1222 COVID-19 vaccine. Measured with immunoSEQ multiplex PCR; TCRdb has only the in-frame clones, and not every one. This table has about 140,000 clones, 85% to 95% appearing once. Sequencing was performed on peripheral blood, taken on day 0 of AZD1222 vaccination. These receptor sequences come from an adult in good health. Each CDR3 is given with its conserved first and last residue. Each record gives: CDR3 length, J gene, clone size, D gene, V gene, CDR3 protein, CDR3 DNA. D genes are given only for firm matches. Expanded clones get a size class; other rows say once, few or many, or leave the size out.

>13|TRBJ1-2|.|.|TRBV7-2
CASSPRYNYGYTF
TGTGCCAGCAGCCCACGGTACAACTATGGCTACACCTTC
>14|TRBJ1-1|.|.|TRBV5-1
CASSLVGLNTEAFF
TGCGCCAGCAGCTTGGTTGGCCTCAACACTGAAGCTTTCTTT
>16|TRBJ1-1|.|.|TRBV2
CASSLQRTTLNTEAFF
TGTGCCAGCAGCCTACAGCGGACCACCTTGAACACTGAAGCTTTCTTT
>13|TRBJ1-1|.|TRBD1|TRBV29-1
CSVGDRVGTEAFF
TGCAGCGTCGGGGACAGGGTGGGAACTGAAGCTTTCTTT
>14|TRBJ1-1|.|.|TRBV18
CASSRGTTHTEAFF
TGTGCCAGCTCACGAGGGACAACCCACACTGAAGCTTTCTTT
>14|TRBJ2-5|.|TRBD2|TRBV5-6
CASSRGWGGETQYF
TGTGCCAGCAGCAGAGGATGGGGGGGAGAGACCCAGTACTTC
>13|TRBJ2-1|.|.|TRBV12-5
CASSLRLVHEQFF
TGTGCTAGCTCGCTTCGGTTAGTGCATGAGCAGTTCTTC
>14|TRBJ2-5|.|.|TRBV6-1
CASSDLYLGETQYF
TGTGCCAGCAGTGACCTCTATCTGGGGGAGACCCAGTACTTC
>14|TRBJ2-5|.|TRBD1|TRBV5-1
CASSSQGLQETQYF
TGCGCCAGCAGCTCACAGGGGCTCCAAGAGACCCAGTACTTC
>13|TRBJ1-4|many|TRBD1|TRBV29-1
CSVQGTGLEKLFF
TGCAGCGTCCAAGGGACAGGGCTCGAAAAACTGTTTTTT
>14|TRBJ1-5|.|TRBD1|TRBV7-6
CASSPAQGDQPQHF
TGTGCCAGCAGCCCCGCCCAGGGGGATCAGCCCCAGCATTTT
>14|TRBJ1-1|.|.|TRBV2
CASIANMRGTEAFF
TGTGCCAGCATCGCCAACATGAGAGGGACTGAAGCTTTCTTT
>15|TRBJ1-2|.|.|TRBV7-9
CASSSTGSVDYGYTF
TGTGCCAGCAGTTCCACAGGGTCGGTGGACTATGGCTACACCTTC
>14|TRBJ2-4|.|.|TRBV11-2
CASSPPLGPNIQYF
TGTGCCAGCAGCCCACCTCTGGGCCCTAACATTCAGTACTTC
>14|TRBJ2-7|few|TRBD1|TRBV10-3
CAISGDRGPYEQYF
TGTGCCATCAGTGGGGACAGGGGACCCTACGAGCAGTACTTC
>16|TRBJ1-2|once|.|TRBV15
CATSRDRGSNPYGYTF
TGTGCCACCAGCAGAGATCGGGGGAGTAACCCTTATGGCTACACCTTC
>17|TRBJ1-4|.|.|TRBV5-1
CASSLGGTAPTNEKLFF
TGCGCCAGCAGCTTGGGAGGGACGGCCCCAACTAATGAAAAACTGTTTTTT
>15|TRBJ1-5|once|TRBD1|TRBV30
CAWSTFGQGGQPQHF
TGTGCCTGGAGCACTTTCGGACAGGGGGGACAGCCCCAGCATTTT
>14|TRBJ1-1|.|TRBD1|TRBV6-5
CASSTHRGNTEAFF
TGTGCCAGCAGTACCCACAGGGGCAACACTGAAGCTTTCTTT
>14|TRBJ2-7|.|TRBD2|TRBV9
CASSVILAGGEQYF
TGTGCCAGCAGCGTAATTCTAGCGGGAGGCGAGCAGTACTTC
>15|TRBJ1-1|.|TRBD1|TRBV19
CASSIEDRANTEAFF
TGTGCCAGTAGTATCGAAGACAGGGCGAACACTGAAGCTTTCTTT
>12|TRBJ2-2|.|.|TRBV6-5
CASYRNTGELFF
TGTGCCAGCTACAGGAACACCGGGGAGCTGTTTTTT
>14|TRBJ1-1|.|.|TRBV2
CASSEAGVTTEAFF
TGTGCCAGCAGTGAAGCAGGAGTTACGACTGAAGCTTTCTTT
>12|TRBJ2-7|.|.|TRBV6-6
CASSDYSYEQYF
TGTGCCAGCAGTGACTACTCCTACGAGCAGTACTTC
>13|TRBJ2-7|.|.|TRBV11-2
CASSLEAVGEQYF
TGTGCCAGCAGCTTAGAGGCGGTTGGGGAGCAGTACTTC
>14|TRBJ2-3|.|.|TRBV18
CASSPPGGEDTQYF
TGTGCCAGCTCACCACCCGGCGGGGAAGATACGCAGTATTTT
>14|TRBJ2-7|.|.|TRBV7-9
CASSLGGVTYEQYF
TGTGCCAGCAGCCTCGGTGGGGTCACCTACGAGCAGTACTTC
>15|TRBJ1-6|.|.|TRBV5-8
CASSLAGRLSSPLHF
TGTGCCAGCAGCTTGGCGGGGAGGTTAAGTTCACCCCTCCACTTT
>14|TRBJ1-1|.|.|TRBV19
CASSRPGRGTEAFF
TGTGCCAGTAGTCGCCCGGGGCGGGGAACTGAAGCTTTCTTT
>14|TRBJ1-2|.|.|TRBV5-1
CASSLEGRVSGYTF
TGCGCCAGCAGCTTGGAAGGGCGGGTATCTGGCTACACCTTC
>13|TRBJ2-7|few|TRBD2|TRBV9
CASSVELAGDIYF
TGTGCCAGCAGCGTAGAACTAGCGGGAGATATCTACTTC
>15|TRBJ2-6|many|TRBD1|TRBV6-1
CASSEGTGGANVLTF
TGTGCCAGCAGTGAAGGGACAGGGGGGGCCAACGTCCTGACTTTC
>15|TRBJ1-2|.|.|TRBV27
CASSLQSAGASGYTF
TGTGCCAGCAGTTTACAATCCGCGGGGGCGAGTGGCTACACCTTC
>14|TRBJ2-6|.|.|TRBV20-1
CSASLASGANVLTF
TGCAGTGCTAGTTTAGCCTCTGGGGCCAACGTCCTGACTTTC
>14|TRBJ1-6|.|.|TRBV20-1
CSASAGQRNSPLHF
TGCAGTGCTAGTGCTGGACAGCGAAATTCACCCCTCCACTTT
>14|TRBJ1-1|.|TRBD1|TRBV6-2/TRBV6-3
CASSYSGQGTEAFF
TGTGCCAGCAGTTACTCCGGACAGGGAACTGAAGCTTTCTTT
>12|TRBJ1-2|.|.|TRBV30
CAQGRPSYGYTF
TGTGCCCAGGGCAGGCCAAGCTATGGCTACACCTTC
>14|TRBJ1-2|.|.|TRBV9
CASSVVGGNYGYTF
TGTGCCAGCAGCGTAGTGGGAGGGAACTATGGCTACACCTTC
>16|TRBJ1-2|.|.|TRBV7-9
CASSLGSEWQGYGYTF
TGTGCCAGCAGCTTAGGGTCGGAGTGGCAGGGATATGGCTACACCTTC
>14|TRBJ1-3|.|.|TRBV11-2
CASSSISSGNTIYF
TGTGCCAGCAGTTCAATATCCTCTGGAAACACCATATATTTT
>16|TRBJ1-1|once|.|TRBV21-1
CASHEARGRLNTEAFF
TGTGCCAGCCACGAGGCCAGGGGGCGATTGAACACTGAAGCTTTCTTT
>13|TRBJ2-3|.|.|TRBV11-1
CASRFVVPDTQYF
TGTGCCAGCAGGTTCGTGGTTCCCGATACGCAGTATTTT
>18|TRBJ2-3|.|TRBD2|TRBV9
CASSPEGLGGRTTDTQYF
TGTGCCAGCAGCCCAGAAGGCTTGGGCGGGAGAACCACAGATACGCAGTATTTT
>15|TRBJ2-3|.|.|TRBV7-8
CASSPSPYSTDTQYF
TGTGCCAGCAGCCCCTCCCCTTACAGCACAGATACGCAGTATTTT
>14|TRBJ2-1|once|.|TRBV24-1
CATTPRVRCNEQFF
TGTGCCACCACCCCCAGGGTTAGGTGTAATGAGCAGTTCTTC
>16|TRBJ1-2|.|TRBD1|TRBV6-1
CASSVSPGTVVFGYTF
TGTGCCAGCAGTGTTTCTCCCGGGACAGTCGTATTCGGCTACACCTTC
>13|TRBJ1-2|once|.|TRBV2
CACIGQQSYGYTF
TGTGCCTGCATTGGACAGCAGTCCTATGGCTACACCTTC
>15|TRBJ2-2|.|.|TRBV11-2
CASSLSAGVGGELFF
TGTGCCAGCAGCTTAAGTGCAGGGGTGGGCGGGGAGCTGTTTTTT
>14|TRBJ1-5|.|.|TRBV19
CASSDTGSGQPQHF
TGTGCCAGTAGCGATACAGGGTCGGGTCAGCCCCAGCATTTT
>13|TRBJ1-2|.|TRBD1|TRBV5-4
CASSQTGDYGYTF
TGTGCCAGCAGCCAGACAGGGGACTATGGCTACACCTTC
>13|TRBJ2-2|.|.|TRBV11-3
CASRDRNTGELFF
TGTGCCAGCAGGGACAGAAACACCGGGGAGCTGTTTTTT
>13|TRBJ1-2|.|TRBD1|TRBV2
CASSVDRGYGYTF
TGTGCCAGCAGTGTAGACAGGGGCTATGGCTACACCTTC
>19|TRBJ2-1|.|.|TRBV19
CASSIPSAYRRGGYNEQFF
TGTGCCAGTAGTATTCCTTCCGCCTATCGGCGGGGCGGATACAATGAGCAGTTCTTC
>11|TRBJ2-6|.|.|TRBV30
CAWDGANVLTF
TGTGCCTGGGATGGGGCCAACGTCCTGACTTTC
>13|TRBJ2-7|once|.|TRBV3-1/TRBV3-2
CASSQDSGPEQYF
TGTGCCAGCAGCCAAGATTCGGGACCCGAGCAGTACTTC
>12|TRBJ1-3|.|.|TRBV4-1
CASSQDGNTIYF
TGCGCCAGCAGCCAAGATGGAAACACCATATATTTT
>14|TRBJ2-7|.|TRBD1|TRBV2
CASSEGQGGREQYF
TGTGCCAGCAGTGAAGGACAGGGCGGTCGCGAGCAGTACTTC
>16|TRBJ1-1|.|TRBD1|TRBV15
CATSRDRDRMFAEAFF
TGTGCCACCAGCAGAGACCGGGACAGGATGTTTGCTGAAGCTTTCTTT
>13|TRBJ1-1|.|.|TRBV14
CASSDSQGTEAFF
TGTGCCAGCAGCGATTCCCAAGGTACTGAAGCTTTCTTT
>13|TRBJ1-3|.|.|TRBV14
CASSTPRSYTIYF
TGTGCCAGCAGCACCCCCCGCAGCTACACCATATATTTT